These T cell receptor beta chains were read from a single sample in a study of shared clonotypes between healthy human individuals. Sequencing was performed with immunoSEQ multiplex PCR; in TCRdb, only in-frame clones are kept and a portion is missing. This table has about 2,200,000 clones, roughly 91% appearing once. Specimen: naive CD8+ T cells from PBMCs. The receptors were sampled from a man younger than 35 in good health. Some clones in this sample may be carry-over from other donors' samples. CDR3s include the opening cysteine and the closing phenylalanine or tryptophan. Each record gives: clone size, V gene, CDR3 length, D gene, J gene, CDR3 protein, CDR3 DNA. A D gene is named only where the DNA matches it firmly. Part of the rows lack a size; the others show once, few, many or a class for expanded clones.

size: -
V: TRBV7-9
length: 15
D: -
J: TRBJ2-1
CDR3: CASSPPERGYNEQFF
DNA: TGTGCCAGCAGCCCCCCGGAGAGGGGCTACAATGAGCAGTTCTTC

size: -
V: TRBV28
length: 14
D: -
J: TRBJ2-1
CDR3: CASSLEQGEEEQFF
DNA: TGTGCCAGCAGTTTAGAACAGGGAGAGGAAGAGCAGTTCTTC

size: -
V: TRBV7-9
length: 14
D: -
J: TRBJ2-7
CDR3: CASSLVGRGYEQYF
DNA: TGTGCCAGCAGCTTAGTGGGCAGGGGCTACGAGCAGTACTTC

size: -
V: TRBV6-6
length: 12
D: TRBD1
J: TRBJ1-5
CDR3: CASDRGVEPQHF
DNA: TGTGCCAGCGACAGGGGTGTTGAGCCCCAGCATTTT

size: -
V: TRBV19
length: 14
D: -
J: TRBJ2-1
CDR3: CASALSSEYNEQFF
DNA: TGTGCCAGCGCCCTCTCTAGCGAGTACAATGAGCAGTTCTTC

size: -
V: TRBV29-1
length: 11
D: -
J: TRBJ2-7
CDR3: CSVPWRSEQYF
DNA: TGCAGCGTTCCCTGGAGGAGTGAGCAGTACTTC

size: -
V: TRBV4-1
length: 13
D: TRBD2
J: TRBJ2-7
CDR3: CASSLRLAHEQYF
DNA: TGCGCCAGCAGCCTTCGACTAGCCCACGAGCAGTACTTC

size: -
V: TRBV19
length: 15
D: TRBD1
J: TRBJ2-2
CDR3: CAVLRRGPSTGELFF
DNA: TGTGCCGTATTGAGAAGGGGGCCGAGCACCGGGGAGCTGTTTTTT

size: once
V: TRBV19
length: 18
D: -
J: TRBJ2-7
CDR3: CASSMIRGRGPQTYEQYF
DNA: TGTGCCAGTAGTATGATACGGGGGCGGGGACCTCAGACCTACGAGCAGTACTTC

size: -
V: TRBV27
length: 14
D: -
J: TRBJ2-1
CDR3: CASSLGLVYNEQFF
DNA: TGTGCCAGCAGTTTGGGGCTCGTATACAATGAGCAGTTCTTC

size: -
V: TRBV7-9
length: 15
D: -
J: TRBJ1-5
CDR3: CASSPAGPGNQPQHF
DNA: TGTGCCAGCAGCCCCGCGGGCCCCGGCAATCAGCCCCAGCATTTT

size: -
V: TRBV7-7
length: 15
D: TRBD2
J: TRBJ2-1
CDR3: CASSPGTSGSDEQFF
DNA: TGTGCCAGCAGCCCCGGGACTAGCGGGAGTGATGAGCAGTTCTTC

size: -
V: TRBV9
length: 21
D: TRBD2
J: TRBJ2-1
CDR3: CASSVGGAGTSGSGLRKEQFF
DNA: TGTGCCAGCAGCGTAGGTGGTGCCGGTACTAGCGGGAGTGGACTTAGGAAGGAGCAGTTCTTC

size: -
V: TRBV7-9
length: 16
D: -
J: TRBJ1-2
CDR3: CASSSPPGTGEYGYTF
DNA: TGTGCCAGCAGCTCCCCCCCGGGGACGGGGGAATATGGCTACACCTTC

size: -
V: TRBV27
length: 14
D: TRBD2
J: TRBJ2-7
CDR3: CASSLGGEAYEQYF
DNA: TGTGCCAGCAGTTTAGGGGGGGAGGCCTACGAGCAGTACTTC

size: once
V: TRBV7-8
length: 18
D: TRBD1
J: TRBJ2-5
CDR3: CASSPSLIGTGKGETQYF
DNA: TGTGCCAGCAGCCCTAGCTTGATAGGGACAGGGAAGGGGGAGACCCAGTACTTC

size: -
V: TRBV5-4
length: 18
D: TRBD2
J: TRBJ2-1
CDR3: CASSLAPPQAGELCEQFF
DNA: TGTGCCAGCAGCTTGGCCCCTCCCCAAGCGGGAGAGCTTTGTGAGCAGTTCTTC